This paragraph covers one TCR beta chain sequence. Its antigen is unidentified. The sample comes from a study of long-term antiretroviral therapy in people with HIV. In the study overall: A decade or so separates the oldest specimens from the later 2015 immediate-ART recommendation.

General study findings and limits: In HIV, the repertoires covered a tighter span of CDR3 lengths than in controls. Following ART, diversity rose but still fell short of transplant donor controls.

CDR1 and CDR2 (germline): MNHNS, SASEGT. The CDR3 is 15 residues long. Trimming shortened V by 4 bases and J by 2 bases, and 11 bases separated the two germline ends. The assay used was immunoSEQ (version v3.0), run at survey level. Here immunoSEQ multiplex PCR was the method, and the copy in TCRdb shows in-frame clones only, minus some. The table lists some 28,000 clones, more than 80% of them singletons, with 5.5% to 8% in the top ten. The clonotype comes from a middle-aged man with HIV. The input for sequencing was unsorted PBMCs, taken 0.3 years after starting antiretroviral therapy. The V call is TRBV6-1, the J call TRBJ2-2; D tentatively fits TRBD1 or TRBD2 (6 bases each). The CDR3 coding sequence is TGTGCCAGCAGTGTACCGGGGGCAAACACCGGGGAGCTGTTTTTT. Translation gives CASSVPGANTGELFF.